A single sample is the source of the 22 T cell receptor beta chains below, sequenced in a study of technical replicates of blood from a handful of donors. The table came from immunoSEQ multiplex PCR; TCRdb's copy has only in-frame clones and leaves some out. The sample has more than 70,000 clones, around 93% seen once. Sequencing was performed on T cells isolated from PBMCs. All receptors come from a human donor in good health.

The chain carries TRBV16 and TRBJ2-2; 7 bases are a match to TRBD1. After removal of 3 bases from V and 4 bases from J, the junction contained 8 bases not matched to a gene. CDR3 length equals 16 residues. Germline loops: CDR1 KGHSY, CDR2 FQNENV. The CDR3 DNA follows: TGTGCCAGCAGCCATTCCGACAGGGCGGGCACCGGGGAGCTGTTTTTT. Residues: CASSHSDRAGTGELFF.

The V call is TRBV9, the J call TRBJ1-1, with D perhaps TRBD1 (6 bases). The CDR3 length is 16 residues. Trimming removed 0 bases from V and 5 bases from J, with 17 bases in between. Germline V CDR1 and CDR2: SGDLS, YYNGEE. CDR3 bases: TGTGCCAGCAGCGTAGAAGCCCTCACAGGGTTGACTGAAGCTTTCTTT. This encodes CASSVEALTGLTEAFF.

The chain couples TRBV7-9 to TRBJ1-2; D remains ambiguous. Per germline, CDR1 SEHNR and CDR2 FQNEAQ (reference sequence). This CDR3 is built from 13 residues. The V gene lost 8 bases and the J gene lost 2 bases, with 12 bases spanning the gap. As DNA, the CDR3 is TGTGCCAGCGCAAGAGGAGGAAACTATGGCTACACCTTC. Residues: CASARGGNYGYTF.

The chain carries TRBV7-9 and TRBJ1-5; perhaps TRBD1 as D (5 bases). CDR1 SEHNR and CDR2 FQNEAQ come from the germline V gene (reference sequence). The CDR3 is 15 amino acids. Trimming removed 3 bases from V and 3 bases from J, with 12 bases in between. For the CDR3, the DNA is TGTGCCAGCAGCTTCGGGTCAGGGTACAATCAGCCCCAGCATTTT. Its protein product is CASSFGSGYNQPQHF.

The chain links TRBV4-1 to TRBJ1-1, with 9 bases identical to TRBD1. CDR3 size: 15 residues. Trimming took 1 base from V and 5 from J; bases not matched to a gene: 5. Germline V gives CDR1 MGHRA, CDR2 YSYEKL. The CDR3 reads CASSQVGQGGTEAFF. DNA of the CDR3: TGCGCCAGCAGCCAAGTGGGACAGGGTGGGACTGAAGCTTTCTTT.

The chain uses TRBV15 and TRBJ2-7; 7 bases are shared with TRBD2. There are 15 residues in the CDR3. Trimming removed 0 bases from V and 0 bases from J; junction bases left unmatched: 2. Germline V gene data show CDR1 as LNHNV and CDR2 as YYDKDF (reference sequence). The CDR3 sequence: CATSRERTSSYEQYF. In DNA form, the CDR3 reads TGTGCCACCAGCAGAGAGCGGACTAGCTCCTACGAGCAGTACTTC.

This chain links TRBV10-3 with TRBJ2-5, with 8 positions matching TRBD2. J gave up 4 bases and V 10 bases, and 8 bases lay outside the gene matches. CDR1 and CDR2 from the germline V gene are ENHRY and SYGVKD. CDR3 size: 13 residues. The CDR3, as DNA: TGTGCCACCTCGGGGCTAGCGGGAGAGACCCAGTACTTC. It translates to CATSGLAGETQYF.

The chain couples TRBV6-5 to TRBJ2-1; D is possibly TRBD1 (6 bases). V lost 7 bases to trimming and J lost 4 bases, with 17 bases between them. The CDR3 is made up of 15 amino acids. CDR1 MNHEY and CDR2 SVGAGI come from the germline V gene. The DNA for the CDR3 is TGTGCCAGCAAAATGACAGGATTGATGTACAATGAGCAGTTCTTC. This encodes CASKMTGLMYNEQFF.

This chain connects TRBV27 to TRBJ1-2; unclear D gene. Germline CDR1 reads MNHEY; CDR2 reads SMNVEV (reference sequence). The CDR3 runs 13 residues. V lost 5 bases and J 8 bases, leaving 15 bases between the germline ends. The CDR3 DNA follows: TGTGCCAGCAGTGGGCCTGCTGGTGGAGGCTACACCTTC. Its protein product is CASSGPAGGGYTF.

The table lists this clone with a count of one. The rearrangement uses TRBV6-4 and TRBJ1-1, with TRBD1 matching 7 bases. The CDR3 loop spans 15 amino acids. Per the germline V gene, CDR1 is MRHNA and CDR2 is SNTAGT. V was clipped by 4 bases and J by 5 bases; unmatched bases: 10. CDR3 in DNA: TGTGCCAGCAGTGCCCGGCCGGGACAGTCAACTGAAGCTTTCTTT. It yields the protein CASSARPGQSTEAFF.

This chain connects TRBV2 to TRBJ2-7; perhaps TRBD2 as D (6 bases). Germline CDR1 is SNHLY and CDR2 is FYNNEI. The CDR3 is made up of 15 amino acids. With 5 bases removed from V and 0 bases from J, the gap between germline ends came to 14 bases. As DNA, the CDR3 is TGTGCCAGCAGTCCCTCGAGCGGGTTCTCCTACGAGCAGTACTTC. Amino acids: CASSPSSGFSYEQYF.

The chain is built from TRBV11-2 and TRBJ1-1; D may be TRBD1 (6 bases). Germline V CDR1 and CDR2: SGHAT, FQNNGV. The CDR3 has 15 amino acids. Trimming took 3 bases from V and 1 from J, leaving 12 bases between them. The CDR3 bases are TGTGCCAGCAGCTTCGGTGGGGGCGCGAACACTGAAGCTTTCTTT. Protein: CASSFGGGANTEAFF.

CDR3 bases: TGTGCCAGCAGTGAGGTTGGGGGGTTAAATCAGCCCCAGCATTTT. Protein product: CASSEVGGLNQPQHF. This chain links TRBV6-1 with TRBJ1-5; a weak D match, TRBD1 (5 bases). The CDR3 consists of 15 residues. Germline lookup yields CDR1 MNHNS and CDR2 SASEGT. V lost 3 bases, J lost 4 bases, and 13 bases lay in between.

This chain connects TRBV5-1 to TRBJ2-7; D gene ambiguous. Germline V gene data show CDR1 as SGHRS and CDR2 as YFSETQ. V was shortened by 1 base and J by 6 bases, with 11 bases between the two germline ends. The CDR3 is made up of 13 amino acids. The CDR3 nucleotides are TGCGCCAGCAGCTTGTCGTCTGGCGGCGAGCAGTACTTC. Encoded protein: CASSLSSGGEQYF.

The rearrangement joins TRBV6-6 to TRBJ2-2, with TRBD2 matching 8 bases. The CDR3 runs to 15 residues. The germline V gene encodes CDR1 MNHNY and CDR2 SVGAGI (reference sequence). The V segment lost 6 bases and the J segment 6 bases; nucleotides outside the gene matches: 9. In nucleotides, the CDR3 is TGTGCCAGCAGCCGGGGACTAGAGGTTCCCGGGGAGCTGTTTTTT. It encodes CASSRGLEVPGELFF.

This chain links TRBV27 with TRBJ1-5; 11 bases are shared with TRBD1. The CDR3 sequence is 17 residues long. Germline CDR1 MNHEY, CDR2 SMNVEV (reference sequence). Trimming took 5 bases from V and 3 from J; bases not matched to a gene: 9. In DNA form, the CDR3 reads TGTGCCAGCAGTCGGAGGACAGGGGGCTTCGTCAATCAGCCCCAGCATTTT. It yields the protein CASSRRTGGFVNQPQHF.

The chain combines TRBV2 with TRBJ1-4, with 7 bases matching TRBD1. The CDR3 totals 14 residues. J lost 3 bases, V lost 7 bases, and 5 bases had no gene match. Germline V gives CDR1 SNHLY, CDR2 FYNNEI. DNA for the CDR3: TGTGCCAGCATACAGGGGTGGTCTAATGAAAAACTGTTTTTT. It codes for CASIQGWSNEKLFF.

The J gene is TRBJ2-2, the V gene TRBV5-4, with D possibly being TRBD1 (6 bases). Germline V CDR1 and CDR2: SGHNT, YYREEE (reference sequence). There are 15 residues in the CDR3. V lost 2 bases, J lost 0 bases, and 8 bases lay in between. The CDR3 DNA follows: TGTGCCAGCAGCTTAGGGACACCGAACACCGGGGAGCTGTTTTTT. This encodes CASSLGTPNTGELFF.

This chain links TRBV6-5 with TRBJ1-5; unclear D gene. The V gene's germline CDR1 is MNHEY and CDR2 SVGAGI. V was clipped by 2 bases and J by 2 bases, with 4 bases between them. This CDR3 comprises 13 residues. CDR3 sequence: CASSYTGNQPQHF. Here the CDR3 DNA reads TGTGCCAGCAGTTACACGGGCAATCAGCCCCAGCATTTT.

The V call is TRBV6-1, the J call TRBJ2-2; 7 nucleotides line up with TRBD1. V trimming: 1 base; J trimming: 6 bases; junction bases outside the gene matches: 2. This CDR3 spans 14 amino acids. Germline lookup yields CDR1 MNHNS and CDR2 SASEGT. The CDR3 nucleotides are TGTGCCAGCAGTGAAGAGGGGGCCCCCGGGGAGCTGTTTTTT. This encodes CASSEEGAPGELFF.

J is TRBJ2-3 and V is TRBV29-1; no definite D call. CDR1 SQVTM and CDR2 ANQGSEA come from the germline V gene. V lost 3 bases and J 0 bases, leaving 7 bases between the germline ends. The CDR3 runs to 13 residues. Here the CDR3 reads CSVEGPSTDTQYF. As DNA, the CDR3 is TGCAGCGTTGAGGGCCCCAGCACAGATACGCAGTATTTT.

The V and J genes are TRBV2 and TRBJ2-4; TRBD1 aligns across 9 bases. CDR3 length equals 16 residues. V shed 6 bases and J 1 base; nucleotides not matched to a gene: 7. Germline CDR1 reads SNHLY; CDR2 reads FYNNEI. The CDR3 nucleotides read TGTGCCAGCAGCGGACAGGGGATGTCGGCCAAAAACATTCAGTACTTC. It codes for CASSGQGMSAKNIQYF.